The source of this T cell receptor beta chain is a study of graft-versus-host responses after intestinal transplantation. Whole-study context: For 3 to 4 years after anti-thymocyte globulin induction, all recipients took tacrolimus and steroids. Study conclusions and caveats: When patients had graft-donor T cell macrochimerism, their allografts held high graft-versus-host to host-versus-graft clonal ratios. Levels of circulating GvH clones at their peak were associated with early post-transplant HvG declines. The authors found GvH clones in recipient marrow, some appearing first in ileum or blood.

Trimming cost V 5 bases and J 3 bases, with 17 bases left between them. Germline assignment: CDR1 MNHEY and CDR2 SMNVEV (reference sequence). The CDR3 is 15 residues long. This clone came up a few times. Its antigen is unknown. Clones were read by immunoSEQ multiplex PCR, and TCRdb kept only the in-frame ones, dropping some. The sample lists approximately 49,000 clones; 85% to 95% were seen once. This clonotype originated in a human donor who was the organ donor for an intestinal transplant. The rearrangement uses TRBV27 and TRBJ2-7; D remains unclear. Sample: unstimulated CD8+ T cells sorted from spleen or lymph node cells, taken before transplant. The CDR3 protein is CASSLNPGHGYEQYF. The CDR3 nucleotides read TGTGCCAGCAGTCTGAATCCGGGCCATGGCTACGAGCAGTACTTC.